This TCR beta chain is drawn from a study of cytomegalovirus exposure and HLA in healthy donors. 60 Vbeta and 13 Jbeta primers were used in PCR. Sequencing was performed with immunoSEQ multiplex PCR; in TCRdb, only in-frame clones are kept and a portion is missing. This table holds some 150,000 clones, nearly 80% found once. V lost 4 bases and J lost 10; bases outside the gene matches: 7. The CDR3 is made up of 13 amino acids. Germline V gives CDR1 MDHEN, CDR2 SYDVKM. Study-wide points: Analyzed later, most CMV-associated TCR beta chains appeared HLA-restricted. The number of N-insertions in an Asian-associated ancestry cluster was reportedly below the 666-donor mean in a later analysis. Clonal expansion, a later analysis showed, was greater in HLA-associated TCR beta chains than in equally common others. Likely technical artifact: a cluster of highly shared sequence variants.

A word on this clone: The antigen remains undetermined.

The material sequenced was PBMCs. The sequence was obtained from a woman between 25 and 40 years old in good health and CMV-seronegative. This rearrangement joins TRBV28 to TRBJ1-1; TRBD1 matches 9 bases. The CDR3 bases are TGTGCCAGCAGTTCCATACCGGGACAGGGAGCTTTCTTT. Translation: CASSSIPGQGAFF.